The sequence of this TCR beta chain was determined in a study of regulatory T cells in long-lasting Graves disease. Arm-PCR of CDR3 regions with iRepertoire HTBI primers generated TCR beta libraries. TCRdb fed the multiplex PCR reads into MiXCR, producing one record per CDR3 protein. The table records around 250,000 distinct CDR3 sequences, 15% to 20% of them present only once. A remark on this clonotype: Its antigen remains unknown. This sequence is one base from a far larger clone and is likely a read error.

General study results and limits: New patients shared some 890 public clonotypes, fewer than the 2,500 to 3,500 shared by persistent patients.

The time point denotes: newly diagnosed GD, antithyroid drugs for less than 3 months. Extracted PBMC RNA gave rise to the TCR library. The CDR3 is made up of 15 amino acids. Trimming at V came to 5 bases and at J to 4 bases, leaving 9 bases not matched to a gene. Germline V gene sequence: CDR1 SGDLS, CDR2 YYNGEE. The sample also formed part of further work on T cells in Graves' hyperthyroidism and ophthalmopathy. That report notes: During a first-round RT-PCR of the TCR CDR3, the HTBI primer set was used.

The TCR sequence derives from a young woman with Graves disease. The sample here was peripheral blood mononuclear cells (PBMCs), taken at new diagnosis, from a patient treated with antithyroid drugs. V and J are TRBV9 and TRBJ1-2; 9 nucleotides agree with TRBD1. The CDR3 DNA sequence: TGTGCCAGCAGTTCGGGACAGGGCTCTAGCTATGGCTACACCTTC. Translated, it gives CASSSGQGSSYGYTF. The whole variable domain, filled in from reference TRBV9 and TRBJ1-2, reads DSGVTQTPKHLITATGQRVTLRCSPRSGDLSVYWYQQSLDQGLQFLIQYYNGEERAKGNILERFSAQQFPDLHSELNLSSLELGDSALYFCASSSGQGSSYGYTFGSGTRLTVV.